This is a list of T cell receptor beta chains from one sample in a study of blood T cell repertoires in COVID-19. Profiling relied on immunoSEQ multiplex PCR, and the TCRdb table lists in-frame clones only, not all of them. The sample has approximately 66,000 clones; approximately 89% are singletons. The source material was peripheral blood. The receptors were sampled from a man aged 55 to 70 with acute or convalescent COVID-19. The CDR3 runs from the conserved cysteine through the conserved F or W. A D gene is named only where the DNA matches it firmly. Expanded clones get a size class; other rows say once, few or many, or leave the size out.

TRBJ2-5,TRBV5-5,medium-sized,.,CASSRGLEETQYF,TGTGCCAGCAGCCGCGGACTTGAAGAGACCCAGTACTTC
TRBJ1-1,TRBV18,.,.,CASSNQEGNTEAFF,TGTGCCAGCTCGAACCAGGAGGGGAACACTGAAGCTTTCTTT
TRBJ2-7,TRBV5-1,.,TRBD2,CASSLSGGAYEQYF,TGCGCCAGCAGCTTGTCCGGGGGGGCGTACGAGCAGTACTTC
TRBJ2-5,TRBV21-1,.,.,CASSKVEQGGGGQETQYF,TGTGCCAGCAGCAAAGTAGAACAGGGGGGAGGGGGACAAGAGACCCAGTACTTC
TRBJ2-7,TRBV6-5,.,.,CASLEGGSSYEQYF,TGTGCCAGCCTGGAGGGTGGGTCCTCCTACGAGCAGTACTTC
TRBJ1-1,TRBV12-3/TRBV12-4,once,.,CASRLAGNTEAFF,TGTGCCAGCAGGCTCGCAGGGAACACTGAAGCTTTCTTT
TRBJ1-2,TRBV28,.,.,CASNLVGVRGYTF,TGTGCCAGCAACCTCGTGGGAGTTAGGGGCTACACCTTC
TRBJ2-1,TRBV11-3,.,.,CASSLETGSEQFF,TGTGCCAGCAGCTTAGAAACAGGGAGTGAGCAGTTCTTC
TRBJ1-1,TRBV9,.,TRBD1,CASSIGQATEAFF,TGTGCCAGCAGCATAGGACAGGCCACTGAAGCTTTCTTT
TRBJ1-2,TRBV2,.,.,CASSDSGREDYGYTF,TGTGCCAGCAGTGACTCGGGCAGGGAGGACTATGGCTACACCTTC
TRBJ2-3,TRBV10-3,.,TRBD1,CAISLWGDRATDTQYF,TGTGCCATCAGCCTTTGGGGAGACAGGGCGACAGATACGCAGTATTTT
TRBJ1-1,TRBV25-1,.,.,CASSARTGYNTEAFF,TGTGCCAGCAGTGCTAGGACGGGGTACAACACTGAAGCTTTCTTT
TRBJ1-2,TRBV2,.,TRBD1,CASSAEPGTVVHGYTF,TGTGCCAGCAGTGCAGAACCCGGGACAGTTGTGCATGGCTACACCTTC
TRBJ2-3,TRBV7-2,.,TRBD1,CASRKTGGADTQYF,TGTGCCAGCAGAAAGACAGGGGGCGCAGATACGCAGTATTTT
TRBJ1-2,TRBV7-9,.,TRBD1,CASSLGQPNYGYTF,TGTGCCAGCAGCTTGGGACAGCCGAACTATGGCTACACCTTC
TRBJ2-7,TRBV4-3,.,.,CASSQETGTIFFYEQYF,TGCGCCAGCAGCCAAGAAACGGGAACCATTTTTTTCTACGAGCAGTACTTC
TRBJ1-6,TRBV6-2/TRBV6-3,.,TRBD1,CASSFSGQGYSPLHF,TGTGCCAGCAGTTTCAGCGGACAGGGGTATTCACCCCTCCACTTT
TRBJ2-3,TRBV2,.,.,CASSDRGSTDTQYF,TGTGCCAGCAGTGACAGGGGAAGCACAGATACGCAGTATTTT
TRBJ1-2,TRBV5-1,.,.,CASSLGTDVYGYTF,TGCGCCAGCAGCTTGGGGACAGACGTCTATGGCTACACCTTC
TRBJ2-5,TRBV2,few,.,CASSEGLQETQYF,TGTGCCAGCAGTGAAGGACTCCAAGAGACCCAGTACTTC
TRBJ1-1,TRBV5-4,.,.,CASSLRQGGTEAFF,TGTGCCAGCAGCTTACGGCAGGGAGGCACTGAAGCTTTCTTT
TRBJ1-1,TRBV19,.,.,CASSIDSGLLEAFF,TGTGCCAGTAGTATAGATAGTGGACTGCTTGAAGCTTTCTTT
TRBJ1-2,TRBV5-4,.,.,CASSLDEGYYGYTF,TGTGCCAGCAGCTTGGACGAGGGCTACTATGGCTACACCTTC
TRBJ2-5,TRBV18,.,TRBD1,CASSPTVGTGSEETQYF,TGTGCCAGCTCACCAACGGTCGGGACAGGGTCTGAAGAGACCCAGTACTTC
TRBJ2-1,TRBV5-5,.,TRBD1,CASSLLRTGSYNEQFF,TGTGCCAGCAGCTTGTTACGGACAGGGTCCTACAATGAGCAGTTCTTC
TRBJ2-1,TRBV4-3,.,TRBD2,CASSPGGAGRWNEQFF,TGCGCCAGCAGCCCCGGCGGAGCGGGGAGGTGGAATGAGCAGTTCTTC
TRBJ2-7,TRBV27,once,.,CASGVAGREQYF,TGTGCCAGCGGGGTGGCGGGGCGCGAGCAGTACTTC
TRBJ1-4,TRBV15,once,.,CATSGLLVSIEKLFF,TGTGCCACCAGCGGACTCTTGGTGTCTATCGAAAAACTGTTTTTT